These T cell receptor beta chains were read from a single sample in a study of blood T cell repertoires in COVID-19. Sequencing used immunoSEQ multiplex PCR; TCRdb keeps in-frame clones, though not all of them. The sample has about 73,000 clones, roughly 84% seen once. Sequences were obtained from peripheral blood. Receptor source: a man aged 80 or over with active or convalescent COVID-19. The CDR3 runs from the conserved cysteine through the conserved F or W. D genes are given only for firm matches. Where a row states a size, it is once, few, many or the class of an expanded clone; other rows omit it.

J gene: TRBJ2-3; clone size: .; D gene: .; V gene: TRBV5-8; CDR3 protein: CASKRFSLPQYF; CDR3 DNA: TGTGCCAGCAAGCGGTTCTCCCTTCCGCAGTATTTT
J gene: TRBJ2-2; clone size: .; D gene: .; V gene: TRBV5-1; CDR3 protein: CASSPSQFMNTGELFF; CDR3 DNA: TGCGCCAGCAGCCCCAGTCAATTTATGAACACCGGGGAGCTGTTTTTT
J gene: TRBJ2-1; clone size: .; D gene: .; V gene: TRBV12-3/TRBV12-4; CDR3 protein: CASSSGSHNEQFF; CDR3 DNA: TGTGCCAGCAGTTCGGGATCCCACAATGAGCAGTTCTTC
J gene: TRBJ2-5; clone size: .; D gene: TRBD1; V gene: TRBV5-1; CDR3 protein: CASSGGTGGYQETQYF; CDR3 DNA: TGCGCCAGCAGCGGCGGGACAGGGGGCTACCAAGAGACCCAGTACTTC
J gene: TRBJ2-3; clone size: .; D gene: TRBD1; V gene: TRBV28; CDR3 protein: CASSLISRGRLKDTDTQYF; CDR3 DNA: TGTGCCAGCAGTTTGATTTCGAGGGGGCGGCTAAAAGACACAGATACGCAGTATTTT
J gene: TRBJ2-1; clone size: once; D gene: .; V gene: TRBV28; CDR3 protein: CASSAGYNEQFF; CDR3 DNA: TGTGCCAGCAGCGCAGGGTACAATGAGCAGTTCTTC
J gene: TRBJ1-5; clone size: .; D gene: .; V gene: TRBV10-3; CDR3 protein: CAISDSGGLGNQPQHF; CDR3 DNA: TGTGCCATCAGTGATAGCGGGGGGCTGGGCAATCAGCCCCAGCATTTT
J gene: TRBJ2-5; clone size: .; D gene: .; V gene: TRBV4-2; CDR3 protein: CASSPTTGPQETQYF; CDR3 DNA: TGTGCCAGCAGCCCTACAACAGGACCCCAAGAGACCCAGTACTTC
J gene: TRBJ2-1; clone size: .; D gene: .; V gene: TRBV11-3; CDR3 protein: CASSSRAGSNEQFF; CDR3 DNA: TGTGCCAGCAGCTCCCGGGCGGGGAGCAATGAGCAGTTCTTC
J gene: TRBJ2-5; clone size: few; D gene: .; V gene: TRBV6-2/TRBV6-3; CDR3 protein: CASSYAVKTQYF; CDR3 DNA: TGTGCCAGCAGTTACGCAGTAAAGACCCAGTACTTC
J gene: TRBJ2-3; clone size: once; D gene: TRBD1; V gene: TRBV6-6; CDR3 protein: CASRADRGDTQYF; CDR3 DNA: TGTGCCAGCAGAGCCGACAGGGGAGATACGCAGTATTTT
J gene: TRBJ2-7; clone size: .; D gene: .; V gene: TRBV9; CDR3 protein: CASSRYSPGEQYF; CDR3 DNA: TGTGCCAGCAGCCGGTATTCGCCCGGGGAGCAGTACTTC
J gene: TRBJ2-1; clone size: .; D gene: TRBD2; V gene: TRBV11-3; CDR3 protein: CASSLVLAGVNEQFF; CDR3 DNA: TGTGCCAGCAGCTTAGTACTAGCGGGAGTCAATGAGCAGTTCTTC
J gene: TRBJ1-2; clone size: .; D gene: .; V gene: TRBV7-2; CDR3 protein: CASSPGWGGFGYTF; CDR3 DNA: TGTGCCAGCAGCCCCGGATGGGGGGGATTTGGCTACACCTTC
J gene: TRBJ2-5; clone size: .; D gene: .; V gene: TRBV5-4; CDR3 protein: CASSLAGTEGTQYF; CDR3 DNA: TGTGCCAGCAGCTTGGCTGGGACGGAGGGGACCCAGTACTTC
J gene: TRBJ2-1; clone size: .; D gene: TRBD1; V gene: TRBV11-3; CDR3 protein: CASSLAGTDSYNEQFF; CDR3 DNA: TGTGCCAGCAGCTTAGCTGGGACAGACTCCTACAATGAGCAGTTCTTC
J gene: TRBJ2-1; clone size: .; D gene: TRBD1; V gene: TRBV30; CDR3 protein: CAWSVRDSEQFF; CDR3 DNA: TGTGCCTGGAGTGTACGGGACAGCGAGCAGTTCTTC
J gene: TRBJ1-2; clone size: .; D gene: TRBD1; V gene: TRBV6-1; CDR3 protein: CASSESQGAGYGYTF; CDR3 DNA: TGTGCCAGCAGTGAATCCCAGGGGGCGGGCTATGGCTACACCTTC
J gene: TRBJ2-1; clone size: .; D gene: TRBD1; V gene: TRBV6-1; CDR3 protein: CASSEEGTGYNEQFF; CDR3 DNA: TGTGCCAGCAGTGAAGAAGGGACAGGATACAATGAGCAGTTCTTC
J gene: TRBJ2-2; clone size: .; D gene: .; V gene: TRBV6-5; CDR3 protein: CASRGSPNTGELFF; CDR3 DNA: TGTGCCAGCCGAGGAAGTCCGAACACCGGGGAGCTGTTTTTT
J gene: TRBJ2-7; clone size: .; D gene: TRBD2; V gene: TRBV5-1; CDR3 protein: CASSSASGRAIEQYF; CDR3 DNA: TGCGCCAGCAGCTCAGCTAGCGGGAGGGCCATTGAGCAGTACTTC
J gene: TRBJ2-3; clone size: .; D gene: .; V gene: TRBV6-1; CDR3 protein: CASSEVPLDSTDTQYF; CDR3 DNA: TGTGCCAGCAGTGAAGTCCCTCTAGATAGCACAGATACGCAGTATTTT
J gene: TRBJ1-1; clone size: once; D gene: TRBD1; V gene: TRBV12-3/TRBV12-4; CDR3 protein: CASSSGTGIAAFF; CDR3 DNA: TGTGCCAGCAGTTCCGGGACAGGGATTGCAGCTTTCTTT
J gene: TRBJ2-1; clone size: .; D gene: .; V gene: TRBV6-4; CDR3 protein: CASSPEGSSYNEQFF; CDR3 DNA: TGTGCCAGCAGCCCGGAGGGAAGCTCCTACAATGAGCAGTTCTTC
J gene: TRBJ1-4; clone size: .; D gene: TRBD1; V gene: TRBV7-9; CDR3 protein: CASSLAGTGGEKLFF; CDR3 DNA: TGTGCCAGCAGCTTGGCCGGGACAGGCGGTGAAAAACTGTTTTTT
J gene: TRBJ1-3; clone size: .; D gene: .; V gene: TRBV12-3/TRBV12-4; CDR3 protein: CASSSQGGNTIYF; CDR3 DNA: TGTGCCAGCAGTTCCCAGGGAGGGAACACCATATATTTT
J gene: TRBJ1-4; clone size: .; D gene: TRBD1; V gene: TRBV7-2; CDR3 protein: CASSPVPQGLNEKLFF; CDR3 DNA: TGTGCCAGCAGCCCTGTCCCACAGGGGCTTAATGAAAAACTGTTTTTT
J gene: TRBJ2-3; clone size: once; D gene: TRBD2; V gene: TRBV30; CDR3 protein: CAWSQAGGPDTQYF; CDR3 DNA: TGTGCCTGGAGTCAAGCGGGAGGGCCGGATACGCAGTATTTT
J gene: TRBJ1-5; clone size: .; D gene: .; V gene: TRBV19; CDR3 protein: CASSPLPGTLTSNNQPQHF; CDR3 DNA: TGTGCCAGTAGTCCTCTACCCGGGACACTCACTTCGAATAATCAGCCCCAGCATTTT
J gene: TRBJ2-7; clone size: few; D gene: .; V gene: TRBV18; CDR3 protein: CASSPQARVAHEQYF; CDR3 DNA: TGTGCCAGCTCACCACAAGCCAGGGTGGCCCACGAGCAGTACTTC
J gene: TRBJ1-2; clone size: .; D gene: .; V gene: TRBV11-2; CDR3 protein: CASSRSGTTSRGYTF; CDR3 DNA: TGTGCCAGCAGCCGATCCGGTACTACGTCTCGCGGCTACACCTTC
J gene: TRBJ2-4; clone size: few; D gene: TRBD2; V gene: TRBV19; CDR3 protein: CASSATSGTNIQYF; CDR3 DNA: TGTGCCAGTAGTGCGACTAGCGGGACGAACATTCAGTACTTC